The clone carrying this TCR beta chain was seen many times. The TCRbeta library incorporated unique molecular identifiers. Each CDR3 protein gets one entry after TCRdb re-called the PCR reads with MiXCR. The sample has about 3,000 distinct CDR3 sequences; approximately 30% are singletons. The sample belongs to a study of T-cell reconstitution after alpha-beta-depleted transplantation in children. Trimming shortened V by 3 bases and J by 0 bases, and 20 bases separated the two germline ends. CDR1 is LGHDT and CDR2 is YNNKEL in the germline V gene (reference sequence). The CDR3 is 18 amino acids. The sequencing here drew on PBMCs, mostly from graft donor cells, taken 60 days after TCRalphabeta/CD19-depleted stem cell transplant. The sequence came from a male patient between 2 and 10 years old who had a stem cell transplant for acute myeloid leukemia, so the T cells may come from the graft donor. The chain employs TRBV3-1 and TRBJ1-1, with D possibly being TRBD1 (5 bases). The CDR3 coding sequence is TGTGCCAGCAGCCACCCCAGACAGAAACGAGGATTGAACACTGAAGCTTTCTTT. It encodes CASSHPRQKRGLNTEAFF.